This T cell receptor beta chain emerged from a study of T cell changes during pregnancy in multiple sclerosis. Sequencing used immunoSEQ multiplex PCR; TCRdb keeps in-frame clones, though not all of them. The sample lists around 100,000 clones; 80% to 95% were seen once. CDR3 size: 15 residues. J gave up 6 bases and V 5 bases, and 6 bases lay outside the gene matches. Germline V gene lookup returns CDR1 SGHTA and CDR2 FQGNSA. This chain uses TRBV7-2 with TRBJ2-5, with 13 bases that match TRBD2. Sequencing used peripheral blood, obtained in the third trimester of pregnancy. This TCR was recovered from a female donor with multiple sclerosis, enrolled in a pregnancy study. DNA of the CDR3: TGTGCCAGCAGCAGGACTAGCGGGAGTGGGCAGACCCAGTACTTC. Its translation is CASSRTSGSGQTQYF.